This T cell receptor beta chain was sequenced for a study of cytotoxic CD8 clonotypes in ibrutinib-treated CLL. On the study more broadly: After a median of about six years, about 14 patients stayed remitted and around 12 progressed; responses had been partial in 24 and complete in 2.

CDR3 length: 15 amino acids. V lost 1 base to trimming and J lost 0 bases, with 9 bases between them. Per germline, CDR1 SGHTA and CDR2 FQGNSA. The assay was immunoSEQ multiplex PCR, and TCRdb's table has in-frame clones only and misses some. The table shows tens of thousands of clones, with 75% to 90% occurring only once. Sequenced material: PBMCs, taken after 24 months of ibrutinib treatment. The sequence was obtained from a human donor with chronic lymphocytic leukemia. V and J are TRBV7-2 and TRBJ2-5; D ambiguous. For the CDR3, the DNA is TGTGCCAGCAGCTTAGACTCCTGGTACCAAGAGACCCAGTACTTC. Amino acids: CASSLDSWYQETQYF.